This T cell receptor (beta chain) was sequenced during a study of cytomegalovirus exposure and HLA in healthy donors. Study-level results: A few CMV-associated chains were confirmed in vitro to be specific for CMV antigens.

Comments on this clone: Its antigen is not identified.

Profiled with immunoSEQ multiplex PCR; TCRdb holds only in-frame clones, not every one. The table includes 130,000 or so clones, 85% to 90% detected once. Trimming shortened V by 3 bases and J by 3 bases, and 15 bases separated the two germline ends. The CDR3 covers 16 residues. Germline loops: CDR1 MGHDK, CDR2 SYGVNS. The chain carries TRBV25-1 and TRBJ1-5; the D is unclear. The specimen was PBMCs. The sequence came from a man under 40 in good health and CMV-seronegative. The CDR3 nucleotides are TGTGCCAGCAGTGACCTGTCGGCGGTACACAATCAGCCCCAGCATTTT. It codes for CASSDLSAVHNQPQHF. Supplemented by reference TRBV25-1 and TRBJ1-5, the full variable domain reads EADIYQTPRYLVIGTGKKITLECSQTMGHDKMYWYQQDPGMELHLIHYSYGVNSTEKGDLSSESTVSRIRTEHFPLTLESARPSHTSQYLCASSDLSAVHNQPQHFGDGTRLSIL.